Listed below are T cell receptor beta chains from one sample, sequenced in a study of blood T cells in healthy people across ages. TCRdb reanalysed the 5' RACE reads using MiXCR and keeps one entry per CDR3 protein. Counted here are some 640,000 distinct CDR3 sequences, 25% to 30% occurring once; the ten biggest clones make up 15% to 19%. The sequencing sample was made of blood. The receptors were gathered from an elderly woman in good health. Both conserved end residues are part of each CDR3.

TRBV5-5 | CASSSRGLYEQYF
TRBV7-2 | CASSLALSGGAYEQFF
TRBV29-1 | CSVEGREIDTQYF
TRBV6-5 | CASSFPDDGSPLHF
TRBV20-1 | CSARISTGQETQYF
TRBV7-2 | CASGASGRAAEQYF
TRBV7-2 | CASSLAPVGGGTQYF
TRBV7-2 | CASSPGWTGINTEAFF
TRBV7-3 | CASSLTERTEAFF
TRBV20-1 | CSATPADTLNTEAFF
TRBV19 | CASSTTGTSFNEQFF
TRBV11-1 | CASSLEGQSSHEQYF
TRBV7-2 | CASSLNWDRTYEQYF
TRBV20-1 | CSARDPGTVYGYTF
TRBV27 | CASRRGSSYNEQFF
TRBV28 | CASSQTGMGGEQYF
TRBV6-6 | CASGNRDRGQKAQYF
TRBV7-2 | CASSLVKGENHGYTF
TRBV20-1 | CSAGGKTGNRNNEQFF
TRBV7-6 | CASSFINQGNMNTEAFF
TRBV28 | CASGGARWYF
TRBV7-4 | CASSSLPRDSPFYSNQPQHF
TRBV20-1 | CSASYPGVDESGTDTQYF
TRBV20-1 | CSARFSGRRDTQYF
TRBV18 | CASSPSGRGYGYTF
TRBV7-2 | CASSLTRLYNEQFF
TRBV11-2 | CASSTNVEQFF
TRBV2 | CASRGSGGAANEQFF
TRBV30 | CAWTKDRNTEAFF